A single sample gave rise to the 29 T cell receptor beta chains below, sequenced in a study of regulatory T cells in long-lasting Graves disease. Described time point: newly diagnosed GD, antithyroid drugs for less than 3 months. There was RNA extracted from PBMCs, and the TCR library was made from it. Sequencing libraries for TCR beta were prepared with iRepertoire HTBI primers and Arm-PCR of CDR3 regions. Via MiXCR, TCRdb re-called the multiplex PCR reads, giving one row per CDR3 protein. The sample has a few hundred thousand distinct CDR3 sequences; 20% to 25% are singletons. Sequenced material: peripheral blood mononuclear cells (PBMCs), taken at new diagnosis, from a patient treated with antithyroid drugs. Every receptor here comes from a female donor with Graves disease.

This clonotype was counted ten times or more. The chain joins TRBV20-1 to TRBJ2-1; the match to TRBD2 covers 8 bases. V was clipped by 1 base and J by 5 bases; unmatched bases: 1. The CDR3 runs 13 residues. Germline-derived CDR1 and CDR2 are DFQATT and SNEGSKA (reference sequence). CDR3 nucleotides: TGCAGTGCTAGAGCCGGGGGGGACAATGAGCAGTTCTTC. Amino acid sequence: CSARAGGDNEQFF.

There are many counts of this clonotype. As DNA, the CDR3 is TGTGCCAGCACTGGACTGTCCGGCGGGGAGCTGTTTTTT. This translates into CASTGLSGGELFF. The V gene is TRBV2, the J gene TRBJ2-2; tentative D call: TRBD2 (5 bases). Germline CDR1 is SNHLY and CDR2 is FYNNEI. The V and J ends lost 7 bases and 7 bases respectively, with 13 bases between them. The CDR3 totals 13 residues.

This clonotype was detected ten times or more. The chain couples TRBV5-1 to TRBJ2-1; D might be TRBD2 (6 bases). V lost 2 bases, J lost 5 bases, and 17 bases lay in between. The CDR3 loop spans 16 amino acids. Germline loops: CDR1 SGHRS, CDR2 YFSETQ. CDR3 in amino acids: CASSLGWRGAHNEQFF. CDR3 in DNA: TGCGCCAGCAGCTTAGGCTGGCGGGGAGCCCACAATGAGCAGTTCTTC.

Ten or more counts support this clonotype. The chain links TRBV20-1 to TRBJ1-5; no clear D gene. Germline V gives CDR1 DFQATT, CDR2 SNEGSKA (reference sequence). CDR3 length equals 13 residues. V gave up 6 bases and J gave up 3 bases, with 12 bases separating them. The CDR3 protein is CSAPVESNQPQHF. The CDR3 bases are TGCAGTGCCCCCGTTGAGTCCAATCAGCCCCAGCATTTT.

The genes are TRBV6-2 or TRBV6-3 and TRBJ2-3; no firm D call. CDR3 length: 13 amino acids. The ends were cut back, 6 bases at V and 9 bases at J, with 16 bases in the middle. The V gene's germline CDR1 is MNHEY and CDR2 SVGEGT. CDR3 sequence reads: CASRSTLMRTQYF. Here the CDR3 DNA reads TGTGCCAGCAGATCGACTCTCATGAGGACGCAGTATTTT.

As regards this clonotype: Since a far larger clone is one base different, this is likely a read error. The genes are TRBV12-3 or TRBV12-4 and TRBJ1-1; 10 bases agree with TRBD1. V lost 7 bases to trimming and J lost 8 bases; unmatched junction nucleotides: 7. The CDR3 runs 13 residues. The CDR3 sequence: CASNKDRGAEAFF. The DNA of the CDR3 is TGTGCCAGCAACAAGGACAGGGGGGCAGAAGCTTTCTTT.

This clonotype was counted ten times or more. V and J are TRBV11-2 and TRBJ2-1; D gene uncertain. V lost 0 bases, J lost 10 bases, and 7 bases lay in between. The CDR3 has 12 residues. Germline assignment: CDR1 SGHAT and CDR2 FQNNGV. The CDR3 loop reads CASSLETEEQFF. DNA for the CDR3: TGTGCCAGCAGCTTAGAAACGGAAGAGCAGTTCTTC.

On this clonotype: A read error is likely here: a far larger clone is one base away. The conserved closing phenylalanine or tryptophan is absent in this CDR3, likely reflecting a read error. V and J are TRBV10-3 and TRBJ1-2, with 9 bases that match TRBD1. Germline assignment: CDR1 ENHRY and CDR2 SYGVKD. Trimming at V came to 10 bases and at J to 1 base, leaving 13 bases not matched to a gene. This CDR3 region has 16 residues. The CDR3 nucleotides are TGTGCCAGCAGGCCCGGGGACAGGGCGAATAACTATGGCTACACCTCC. This sequence encodes CASRPGDRANNYGYTS.

This clonotype was seen repeatedly, ten times or more. The rearrangement links TRBV14 to TRBJ2-7; 7 nucleotides match TRBD2. J lost 1 base, V lost 6 bases, and 3 bases had no gene match. The CDR3 has 13 residues. The germline CDR1 and CDR2 sequences are SGHDN and FVKESK. CDR3 amino acids: CASSQGLSYEQYF. The CDR3 nucleotides read TGTGCCAGCAGTCAGGGACTATCCTACGAGCAGTACTTC.

This clonotype was detected ten times or more. V usage is TRBV20-1 and J usage is TRBJ2-5; TRBD2 might be the D (5 bases). V lost 1 base and J 5 bases, leaving 14 bases between the germline ends. The CDR3 runs to 14 residues. Germline V lookup: CDR1 DFQATT, CDR2 SNEGSKA (reference sequence). The CDR3 spells CSARVDEGLETQYF. Here the CDR3 DNA reads TGCAGTGCTAGAGTGGACGAGGGTCTGGAGACCCAGTACTTC.

This clonotype was observed at least ten times. The J gene is TRBJ1-1, the V gene TRBV6-5, with no clear D. The CDR3 length is 13 residues. Germline V gene sequence: CDR1 MNHEY, CDR2 SVGAGI. Trimming left V 4 bases short and J 1 base short, with 7 bases between. CDR3 sequence (DNA): TGTGCCAGCAGTTTTAAGGGGAACACTGAAGCTTTCTTT. Its translation: CASSFKGNTEAFF.

This clonotype occurred many times. V usage is TRBV7-9 and J usage is TRBJ2-3, with 9 bases identical to TRBD2. The CDR3 contains 16 residues. CDR1 and CDR2 from the germline V gene are SEHNR and FQNEAQ (reference sequence). Trimming at V came to 4 bases and at J to 0 bases, leaving 5 bases not matched to a gene. As DNA, the CDR3 is TGTGCCAGCAGCTCTCCTGCGGGGGGGAGCACAGATACGCAGTATTTT. The encoded protein is CASSSPAGGSTDTQYF. Combining the CDR3 with reference TRBV7-9 and TRBJ2-3 gives the whole variable domain DTGVSQNPRHKITKRGQNVTFRCDPISEHNRLYWYRQTLGQGPEFLTYFQNEAQLEKSRLLSDRFSAERPKGSFSTLEIQRTEQGDSAMYLCASSSPAGGSTDTQYFGPGTRLTVL.

V and J are TRBV28 and TRBJ1-1, with no clear D. CDR3 size: 13 residues. Trimming removed 10 bases from V and 0 bases from J, with 12 bases in between. Germline V lookup: CDR1 MDHEN, CDR2 SYDVKM. The CDR3 loop reads CATYDGMNTEAFF. The CDR3 DNA is TGTGCCACCTATGACGGGATGAACACTGAAGCTTTCTTT.

The table lists this clonotype with many counts. The chain is built from TRBV7-9 and TRBJ2-1, with 12 bases lining up with TRBD2. The CDR3 is 15 residues long. Germline V gene sequence: CDR1 SEHNR, CDR2 FQNEAQ (reference sequence). The V and J ends lost 2 bases and 8 bases, in that order; junction bases with no gene match: 4. For the CDR3, the DNA is TGTGCCAGCAGCTTAACTAGCGGGGGGTCCGATGAGCAGTTCTTC. Translating it yields CASSLTSGGSDEQFF.

About this clonotype: A far bigger clonotype differs at one base, so this is likely a read error. The chain has TRBV6-5 and TRBJ2-7; maybe TRBD2 (6 bases). Trimming stripped 2 bases from V and 3 bases from J, with 14 bases between. From germline, CDR1 is MNHEY and CDR2 SVGAGI. This CDR3 has 15 amino acids. CDR3 in DNA: TGTGCCAGCAGTTACAGTAGCGGAGCATACTACGAGCAGTACTTC. Translating gives CASSYSSGAYYEQYF.

This clonotype was recorded many times. V usage is TRBV20-1 and J usage is TRBJ2-3; D is undetermined. This CDR3 spans 14 amino acids. V dropped 0 bases and J dropped 2 bases, with 9 bases sitting between them. From germline, CDR1 is DFQATT and CDR2 SNEGSKA (reference sequence). CDR3 nucleotides: TGCAGTGCTAGAGATCCAAGGGACACAGATACGCAGTATTTT. The encoded protein is CSARDPRDTDTQYF.

This clonotype was picked up many times. The J gene is TRBJ2-2, the V gene TRBV4-3; TRBD1 or TRBD2 may be the D gene (5 bases each). Germline V gene data show CDR1 as LGHNA and CDR2 as YSLEER. Deletions cut 5 bases from V and 3 bases from J, with 16 bases between. The CDR3 consists of 16 residues. CDR3 sequence: CASSFRGAADTGELFF. The CDR3 DNA is TGCGCCAGCAGCTTTAGAGGGGCGGCGGACACCGGGGAGCTGTTTTTT.

This clonotype has ten or more counts. V and J are TRBV20-1 and TRBJ2-3, with 12 bases fitting TRBD2. Germline assignment: CDR1 DFQATT and CDR2 SNEGSKA (reference sequence). With 4 bases clipped from V and 2 bases from J, the junction kept 4 bases outside the gene matches. CDR3 size: 15 residues. In DNA form, the CDR3 reads TGCAGTGCTACTAGCGGGGGGGCCCACACAGATACGCAGTATTTT. Protein product: CSATSGGAHTDTQYF.

This clonotype was seen ten or more times. The V gene is TRBV6-5, the J gene TRBJ1-1; D ambiguous. Germline-derived CDR1 and CDR2 are MNHEY and SVGAGI. The CDR3 runs 16 residues. Trimming removed 0 bases from V and 0 bases from J, with 11 bases in between. Written as DNA, the CDR3 is TGTGCCAGCAGTTACTCTTCGCCCGGGGTGAACACTGAAGCTTTCTTT. Translation gives CASSYSSPGVNTEAFF.

This clonotype has a count of ten or more. The chain carries TRBV6-1 and TRBJ1-5, with 7 bases aligning to TRBD1. Germline-derived CDR1 and CDR2 are MNHNS and SASEGT. With V trimmed by 5 bases and J by 4 bases, 8 bases remained unmatched. This CDR3 contains 15 residues. The CDR3 DNA reads TGTGCCAGCAGTCCTCAGGGGGTAGGGAATCAGCCCCAGCATTTT. Translated: CASSPQGVGNQPQHF.

This clonotype was observed at least ten times. The junction differs from germline at one of its ends, possibly a read error. The rearrangement uses TRBV11-2 and TRBJ2-1, with 7 bases that match TRBD1. Per the germline V gene, CDR1 is SGHAT and CDR2 is FQNNGV. The CDR3 is 13 amino acids. CDR3 nucleotides: TGTGCCAGCAGACATCGGCAGGGGGTGAGCTTGCTCTTC. This gives the protein CASRHRQGVSLLF.

The chain couples TRBV29-1 to TRBJ2-1; possibly TRBD2 for D (6 bases). The CDR3 covers 11 residues. Germline CDR1 SQVTM, CDR2 ANQGSEA. V was clipped by 7 bases and J by 8 bases, with 12 bases between them. The CDR3 region is CSGGDGDEQFF. CDR3 sequence (DNA): TGCAGCGGGGGGGACGGCGATGAGCAGTTCTTC.

This clonotype has a count of ten or more. The V call is TRBV6-1, the J call TRBJ2-3; 9 bases agree with TRBD2. Trimming took 5 bases from V and 5 from J; bases not matched to a gene: 5. CDR1 is MNHNS and CDR2 is SASEGT in the germline V gene. The length of the CDR3 is 14 residues. This CDR3 reads CASSLSGGLDTQYF. Written as DNA, the CDR3 is TGTGCCAGCAGTCTTAGCGGGGGTCTAGATACGCAGTATTTT.

This clonotype was seen a handful of times. The CDR3 DNA sequence: TGCGCCAGCAGCACAGGGACTTCCCTGGGGAATGAGCAGTTCTTC. Its protein product is CASSTGTSLGNEQFF. V usage is TRBV5-1 and J usage is TRBJ2-1; D might be TRBD1 or TRBD2, each matching 6 bases. Germline V gives CDR1 SGHRS, CDR2 YFSETQ. This CDR3 region has 15 residues. Trimming took 4 bases from V and 7 from J, leaving 18 bases between them.

The CDR3 DNA reads TGCGCCAACCGGGCCATCCAGCGCTCCTACGAGCAGTACTTC. Its protein is CANRAIQRSYEQYF. The rearrangement uses TRBV5-1 and TRBJ2-7; D is unresolved. The V end was cut by 9 bases, the J end by 0 bases, with 16 bases between. The CDR3 consists of 14 residues. Germline V CDR1 and CDR2: SGHRS, YFSETQ.

The sample holds many counts of this clonotype. The CDR3 DNA follows: TGTGCCAGCAGCTTCCACAGGGGGCTTGGCTACACCTTC. Translation gives CASSFHRGLGYTF. The chain recombines TRBV11-2 with TRBJ1-2; 9 positions agree with TRBD1. Germline lookup yields CDR1 SGHAT and CDR2 FQNNGV. V shed 3 bases and J 7 bases; nucleotides not matched to a gene: 3. There are 13 residues in the CDR3.

The gene calls are TRBV28 and TRBJ2-5; D may be TRBD2 (6 bases). Trimming stripped 5 bases from V and 3 bases from J, with 10 bases between. Looked up from germline, CDR1 is MDHEN and CDR2 is SYDVKM. This CDR3 region has 13 residues. CDR3: CASSGGVEETQYF. CDR3 nucleotides: TGTGCCAGCAGTGGAGGGGTTGAAGAGACCCAGTACTTC.

This clonotype was found many times. V is TRBV7-2 and J is TRBJ1-6; 10 bases match TRBD1. The CDR3 runs 15 residues. V dropped 2 bases and J dropped 9; count of bases not matched to a gene: 4. The germline V gene has CDR1 SGHTA and CDR2 FQGNSA. The CDR3 coding sequence is TGTGCCAGCAGCTTAATAGGACAGGGGGGTTCACCCCTCCACTTT. Amino acids: CASSLIGQGGSPLHF.

This clonotype was observed many times. The V gene is TRBV11-2, the J gene TRBJ1-2, with 9 bases matching TRBD1. Germline loops: CDR1 SGHAT, CDR2 FQNNGV. With V trimmed by 4 bases and J by 1 base, 7 bases remained unmatched. This CDR3 spans 16 amino acids. This CDR3 reads CASSSVTGGFNYGYTF. The CDR3 DNA sequence: TGTGCCAGCAGCTCAGTTACAGGGGGCTTTAACTATGGCTACACCTTC.